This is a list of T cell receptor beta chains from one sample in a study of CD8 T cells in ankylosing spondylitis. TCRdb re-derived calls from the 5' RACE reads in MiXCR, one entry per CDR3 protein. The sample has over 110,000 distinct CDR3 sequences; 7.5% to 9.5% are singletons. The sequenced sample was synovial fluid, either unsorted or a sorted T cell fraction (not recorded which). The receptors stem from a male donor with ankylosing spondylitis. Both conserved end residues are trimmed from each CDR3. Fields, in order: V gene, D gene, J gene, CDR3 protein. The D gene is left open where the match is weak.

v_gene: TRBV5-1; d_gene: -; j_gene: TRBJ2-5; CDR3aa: ASSSGTPGSSQY
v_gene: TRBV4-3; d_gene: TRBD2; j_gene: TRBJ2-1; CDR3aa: ASSQGQRGGNEQF
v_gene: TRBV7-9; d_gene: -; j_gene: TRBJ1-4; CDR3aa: ASSKNGAHAFRLF
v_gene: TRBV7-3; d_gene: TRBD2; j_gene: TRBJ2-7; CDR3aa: ASSTSSGGNDEQY
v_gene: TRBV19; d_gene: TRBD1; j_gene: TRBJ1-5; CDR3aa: ASNRDSIYSNQPQH
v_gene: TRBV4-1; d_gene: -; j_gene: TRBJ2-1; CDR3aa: ASTLSPANGEQF
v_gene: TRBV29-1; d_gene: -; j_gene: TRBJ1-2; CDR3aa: SVGTGSNYGYT
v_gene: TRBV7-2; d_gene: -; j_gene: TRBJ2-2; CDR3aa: ASSPRVGLTGELF
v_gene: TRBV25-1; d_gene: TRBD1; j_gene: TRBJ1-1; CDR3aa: ASSEYRGTDFVGAVTEAF
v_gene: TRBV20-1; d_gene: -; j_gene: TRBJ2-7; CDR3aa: SAREGSGTYEQY
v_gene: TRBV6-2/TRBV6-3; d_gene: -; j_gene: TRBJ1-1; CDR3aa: ASSYSWRDTEAF
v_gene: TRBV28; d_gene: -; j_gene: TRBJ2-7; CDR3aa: ASRTRREQY
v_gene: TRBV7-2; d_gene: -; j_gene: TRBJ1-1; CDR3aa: ASSLGAGEAF
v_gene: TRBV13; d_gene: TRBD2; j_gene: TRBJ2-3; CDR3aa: ASSPRLAGARDTQY
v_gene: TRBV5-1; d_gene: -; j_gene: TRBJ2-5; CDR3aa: ASSLYPGRQETQY
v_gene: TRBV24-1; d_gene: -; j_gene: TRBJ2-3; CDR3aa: ATSGPDQGDTQY
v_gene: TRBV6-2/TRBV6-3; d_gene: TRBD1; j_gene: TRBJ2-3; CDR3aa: ASSSRGQGTQY
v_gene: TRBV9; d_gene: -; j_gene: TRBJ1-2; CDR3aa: ASSPSAANYGYT
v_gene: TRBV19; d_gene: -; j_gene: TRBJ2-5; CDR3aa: ASSKASLKETQY
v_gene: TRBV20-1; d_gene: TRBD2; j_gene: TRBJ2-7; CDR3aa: SADLAGASYEQY
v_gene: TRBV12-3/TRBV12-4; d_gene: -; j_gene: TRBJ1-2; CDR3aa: ASSLEDGFYGYT
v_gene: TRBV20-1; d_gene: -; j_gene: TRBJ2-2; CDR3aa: SAGPAGPNTGELF
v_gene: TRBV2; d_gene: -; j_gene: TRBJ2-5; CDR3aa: ASAGPEGETQY
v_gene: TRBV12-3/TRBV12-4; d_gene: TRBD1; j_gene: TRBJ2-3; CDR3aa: ASSYRGLTDTQY
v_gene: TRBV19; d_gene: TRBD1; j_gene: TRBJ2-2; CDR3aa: ASSRGQGAGTGELF
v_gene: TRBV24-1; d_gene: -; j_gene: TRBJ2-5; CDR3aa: ATSPPSSRETQY
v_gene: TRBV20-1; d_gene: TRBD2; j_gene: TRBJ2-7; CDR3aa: SAVAGGTYEQY
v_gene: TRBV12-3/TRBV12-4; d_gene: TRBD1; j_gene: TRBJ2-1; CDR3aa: ASSTNRGRNEQF
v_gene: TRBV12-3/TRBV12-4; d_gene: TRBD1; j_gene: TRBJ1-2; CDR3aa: ASSTGTVMYGYT
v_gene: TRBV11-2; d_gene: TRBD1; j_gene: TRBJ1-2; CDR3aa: ASSLGQGSGYT
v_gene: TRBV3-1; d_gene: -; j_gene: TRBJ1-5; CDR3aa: ASSLDPDQPQH
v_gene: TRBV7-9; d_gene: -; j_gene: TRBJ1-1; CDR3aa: AMGPGRAGPAEAF
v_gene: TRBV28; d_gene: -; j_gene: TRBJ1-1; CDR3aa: ASSPPSIFEAF
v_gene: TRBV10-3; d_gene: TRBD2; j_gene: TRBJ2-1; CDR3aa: AISELAGGPFNEQF
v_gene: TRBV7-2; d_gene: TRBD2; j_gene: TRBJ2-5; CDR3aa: ASSFGLAGAETQY
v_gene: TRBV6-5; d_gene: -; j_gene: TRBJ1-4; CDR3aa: ASSWDGRATNEKLF
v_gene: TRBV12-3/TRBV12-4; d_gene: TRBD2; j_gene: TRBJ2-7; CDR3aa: ASSLGGLAAEQY
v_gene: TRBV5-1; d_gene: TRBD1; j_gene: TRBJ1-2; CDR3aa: ASMGTDNYGYT
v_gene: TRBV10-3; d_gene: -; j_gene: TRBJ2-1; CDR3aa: AISDPKGRSYNEQF
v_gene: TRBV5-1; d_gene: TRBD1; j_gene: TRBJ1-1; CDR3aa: ASSFGQGQNTEAF
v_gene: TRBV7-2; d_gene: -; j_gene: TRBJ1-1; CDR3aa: ASSVSGGTEAF
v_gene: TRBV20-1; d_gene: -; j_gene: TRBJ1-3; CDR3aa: SARTPTSITGNTIY
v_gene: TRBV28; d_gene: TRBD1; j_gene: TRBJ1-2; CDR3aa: ASSVGGLNYGYT
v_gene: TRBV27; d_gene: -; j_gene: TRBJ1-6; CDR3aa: ASRGGHNSPLH
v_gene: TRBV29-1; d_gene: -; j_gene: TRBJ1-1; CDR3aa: SVFGQRAEAF
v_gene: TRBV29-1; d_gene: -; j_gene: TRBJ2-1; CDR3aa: SVDRGAQGPQF
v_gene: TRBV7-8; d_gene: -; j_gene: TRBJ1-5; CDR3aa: ASSPRDQGNQPQH
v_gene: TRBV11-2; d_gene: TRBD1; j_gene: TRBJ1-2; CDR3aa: ASRKDRGQNYGYT
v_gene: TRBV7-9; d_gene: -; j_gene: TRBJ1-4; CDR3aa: ASTTSISASALF
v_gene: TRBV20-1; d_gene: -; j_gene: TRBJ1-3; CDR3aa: SAYTSGTIY
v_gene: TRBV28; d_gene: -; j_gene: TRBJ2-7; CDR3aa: ASSLSQGEVY
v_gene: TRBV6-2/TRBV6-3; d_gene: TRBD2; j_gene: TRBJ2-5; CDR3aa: ASSYRPSGQETQY
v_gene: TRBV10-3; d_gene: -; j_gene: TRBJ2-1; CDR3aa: AISESRQPIYNEQF
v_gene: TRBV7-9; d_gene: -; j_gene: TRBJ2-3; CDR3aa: ASSAQTQGTQY
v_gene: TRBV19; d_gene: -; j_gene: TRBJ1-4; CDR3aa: ASSRGHPGLEKLF
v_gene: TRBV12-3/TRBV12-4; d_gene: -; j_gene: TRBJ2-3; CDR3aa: ASSESWRGRTDTQY
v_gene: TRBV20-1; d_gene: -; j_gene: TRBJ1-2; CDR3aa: SASPPGRDHGYT
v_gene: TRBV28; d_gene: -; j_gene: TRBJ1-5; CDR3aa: ASSPRLRGNSQPQH
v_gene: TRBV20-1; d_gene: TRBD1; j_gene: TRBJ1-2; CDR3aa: SARGGDRTSYT